The 3 T cell receptor beta chains below all came from one sample that was sequenced in a study of type 1 regulatory T cells. Findings and limits, study-wide: Tr1 cells had a more restricted TCR repertoire than non-Tr1 cells.

Using its own MiXCR run on the reads, TCRdb lists one record per CDR3 protein. The sample has under 75,000 distinct CDR3 sequences; under 25% are singletons. No antigen is known for these receptors. The sample comprised cultured type 1 regulatory T (Tr1) cells, either the whole culture or a sorted fraction (not recorded which). The receptors stem from a human donor in good health.

The CDR3 sequence is CAIRESSGNTIYF. The DNA for the CDR3 is TGTGCCATCAGGGAGAGCTCTGGAAACACCATATATTTT. The chain couples TRBV10-3 to TRBJ1-3, with D unresolved. Trimming pared 6 bases from V and 0 bases from J, leaving 6 bases between. The CDR3 runs 13 residues. Germline assignment: CDR1 ENHRY and CDR2 SYGVKD.

This clonotype was seen a handful of times. The chain has TRBV25-1 and TRBJ2-3; D not certain. The ends were cut back, 3 bases at V and 2 bases at J, with 6 bases in the middle. CDR3 length: 13 residues. CDR1 is MGHDK and CDR2 is SYGVNS in the germline V gene. CDR3: CASSDGFTDTQYF. The CDR3 nucleotides are TGTGCCAGCAGTGACGGTTTCACAGATACGCAGTATTTT.

This clonotype was recorded a few times. V usage is TRBV20-1 and J usage is TRBJ1-6; tentatively, D is TRBD1 (6 bases). Germline V gives CDR1 DFQATT, CDR2 SNEGSKA (reference sequence). The CDR3 loop spans 14 amino acids. V shed 6 bases and J shed 6 bases, with 15 bases lying between them. The chain's CDR3 is CSARVQGTNSPLHF. The CDR3, as DNA: TGCAGTGCGAGGGTACAGGGAACTAATTCACCCCTCCACTTT.